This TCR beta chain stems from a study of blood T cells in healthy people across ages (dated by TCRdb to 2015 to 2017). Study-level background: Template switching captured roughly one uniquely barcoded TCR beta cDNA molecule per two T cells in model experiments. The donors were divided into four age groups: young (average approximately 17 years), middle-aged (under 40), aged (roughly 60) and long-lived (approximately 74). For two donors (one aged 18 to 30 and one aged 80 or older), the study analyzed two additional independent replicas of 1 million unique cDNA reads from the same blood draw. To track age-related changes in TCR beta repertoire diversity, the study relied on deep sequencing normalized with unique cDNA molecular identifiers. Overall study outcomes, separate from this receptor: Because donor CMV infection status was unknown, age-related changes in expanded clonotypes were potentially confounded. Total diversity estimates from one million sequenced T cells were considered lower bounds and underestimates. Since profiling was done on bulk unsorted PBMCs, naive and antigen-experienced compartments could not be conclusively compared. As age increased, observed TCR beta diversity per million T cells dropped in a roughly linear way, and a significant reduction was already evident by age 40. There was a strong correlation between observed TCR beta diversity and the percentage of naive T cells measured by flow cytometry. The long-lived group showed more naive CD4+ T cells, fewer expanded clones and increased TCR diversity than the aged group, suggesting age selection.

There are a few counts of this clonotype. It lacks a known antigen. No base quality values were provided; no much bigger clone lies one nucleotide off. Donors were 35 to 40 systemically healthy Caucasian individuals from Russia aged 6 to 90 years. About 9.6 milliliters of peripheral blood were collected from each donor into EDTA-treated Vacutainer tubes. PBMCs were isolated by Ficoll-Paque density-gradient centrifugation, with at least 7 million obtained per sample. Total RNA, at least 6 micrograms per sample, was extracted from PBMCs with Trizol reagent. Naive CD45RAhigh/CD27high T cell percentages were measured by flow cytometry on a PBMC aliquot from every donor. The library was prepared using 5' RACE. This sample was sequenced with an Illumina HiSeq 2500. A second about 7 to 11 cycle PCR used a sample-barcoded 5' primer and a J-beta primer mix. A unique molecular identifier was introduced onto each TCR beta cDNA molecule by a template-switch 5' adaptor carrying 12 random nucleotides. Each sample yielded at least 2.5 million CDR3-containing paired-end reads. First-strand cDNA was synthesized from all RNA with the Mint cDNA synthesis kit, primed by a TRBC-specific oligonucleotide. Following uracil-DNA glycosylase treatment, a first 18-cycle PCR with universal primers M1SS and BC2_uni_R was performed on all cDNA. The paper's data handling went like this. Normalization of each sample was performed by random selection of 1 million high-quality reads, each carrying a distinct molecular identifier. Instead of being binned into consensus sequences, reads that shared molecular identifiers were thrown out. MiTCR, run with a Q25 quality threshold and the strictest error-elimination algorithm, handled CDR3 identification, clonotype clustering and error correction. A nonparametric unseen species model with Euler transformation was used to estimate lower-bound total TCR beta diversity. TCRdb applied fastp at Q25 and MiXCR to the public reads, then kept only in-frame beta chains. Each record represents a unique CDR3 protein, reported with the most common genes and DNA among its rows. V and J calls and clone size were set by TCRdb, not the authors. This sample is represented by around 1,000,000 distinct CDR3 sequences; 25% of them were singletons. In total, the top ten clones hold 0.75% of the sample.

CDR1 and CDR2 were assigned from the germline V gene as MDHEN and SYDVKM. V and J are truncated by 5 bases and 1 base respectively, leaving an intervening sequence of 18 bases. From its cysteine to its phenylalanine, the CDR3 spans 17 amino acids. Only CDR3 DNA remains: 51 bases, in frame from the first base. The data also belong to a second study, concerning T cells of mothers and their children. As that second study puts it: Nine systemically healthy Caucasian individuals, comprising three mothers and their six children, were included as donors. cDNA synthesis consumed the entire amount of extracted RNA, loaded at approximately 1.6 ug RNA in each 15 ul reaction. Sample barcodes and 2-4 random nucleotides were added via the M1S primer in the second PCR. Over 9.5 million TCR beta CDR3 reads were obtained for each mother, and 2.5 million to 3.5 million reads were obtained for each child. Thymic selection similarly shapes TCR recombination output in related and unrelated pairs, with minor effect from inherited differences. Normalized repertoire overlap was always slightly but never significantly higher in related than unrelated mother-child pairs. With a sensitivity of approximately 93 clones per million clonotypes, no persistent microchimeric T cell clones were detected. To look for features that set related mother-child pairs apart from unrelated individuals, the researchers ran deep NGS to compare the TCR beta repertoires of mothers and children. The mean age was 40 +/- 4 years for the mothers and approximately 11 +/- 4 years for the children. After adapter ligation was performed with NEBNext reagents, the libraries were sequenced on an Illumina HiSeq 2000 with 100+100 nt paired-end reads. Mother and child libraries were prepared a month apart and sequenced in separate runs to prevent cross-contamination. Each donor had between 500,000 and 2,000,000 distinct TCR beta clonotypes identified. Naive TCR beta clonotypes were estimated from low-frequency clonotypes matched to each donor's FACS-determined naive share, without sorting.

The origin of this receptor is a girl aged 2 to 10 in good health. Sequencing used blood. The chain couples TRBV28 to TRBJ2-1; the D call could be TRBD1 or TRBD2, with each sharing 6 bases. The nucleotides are TGTGCCAGCAGTCCCCTAGGGGGTCGGGAGTCCTACAATGAGCAGTTCTTC. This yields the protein CASSPLGGRESYNEQFF.